These 28 T cell receptor beta chains were sequenced from one sample in a study of T cell responses to AZD1222 COVID-19 vaccine. Measured with immunoSEQ multiplex PCR; TCRdb has only the in-frame clones, and not every one. The repertoire holds 170,000 or so clones, with about 85% as singletons. The sample in question was peripheral blood, obtained on day 0 of AZD1222 vaccination. These receptors came from an adult in good health.

A word on this clone: One end of the junction varies from germline; a read error may be responsible. V gene TRBV7-2 combines with J gene TRBJ1-6, with 11 bases aligning to TRBD1. The CDR3 length is 19 residues. The germline CDR1 and CDR2 sequences are SGHTA and FQGNSA. CDR3 nucleotides: TGTGCCAGCAGCTTATGGACAGGGGGCATCCCCCTGCCAAATTCACCTCTCCACTTT. Protein sequence: CASSLWTGGIPLPNSPLHF.

The V and J genes are TRBV19 and TRBJ2-1, with 10 bases that match TRBD2. The CDR3 totals 15 residues. V dropped 0 bases and J dropped 8; count of bases not matched to a gene: 4. From germline, CDR1 is LNHDA and CDR2 SQIVND (reference sequence). CDR3 loop: CASSIEASGSDEQFF. Here the CDR3 DNA reads TGTGCCAGTAGTATAGAGGCTAGCGGGAGCGATGAGCAGTTCTTC.

The chain is built from TRBV19 and TRBJ1-5; the D is unclear. Germline V gene data show CDR1 as LNHDA and CDR2 as SQIVND (reference sequence). V gave up 0 bases and J gave up 6 bases, with 6 bases separating them. The CDR3 contains 13 residues. The CDR3 protein is CASSIDAGQPQHF. CDR3 in DNA: TGTGCCAGTAGTATAGACGCGGGTCAGCCCCAGCATTTT.

This clone showed up just once. This rearrangement joins TRBV4-1 to TRBJ1-4; D unresolved. The length of the CDR3 is 14 residues. Trimming pared 4 bases from V and 5 bases from J, leaving 11 bases between. Germline V lookup: CDR1 MGHRA, CDR2 YSYEKL. For the CDR3, the DNA is TGCGCCAGCAGCCTCTGGACGGTAAATGAAAAACTGTTTTTT. This translates into CASSLWTVNEKLFF.

This clone came up a few times. The CDR3 reads CASSLAMGGKTSYEQYF. CDR3 sequence (DNA): TGTGCCAGCAGCTTGGCCATGGGGGGCAAAACATCCTACGAGCAGTACTTC. This sequence joins TRBV5-6 and TRBJ2-7; D is perhaps TRBD1 or TRBD2 (6 bases each). The CDR3 extends over 17 amino acids. V was shortened by 0 bases and J by 1 base, with 17 bases between the two germline ends. Germline V lookup: CDR1 SGHDT, CDR2 YYEEEE. The entire variable domain, with the rest obtained from reference TRBV5-6 and TRBJ2-7, is as follows: DAGVTQSPTHLIKTRGQQVTLRCSPKSGHDTVSWYQQALGQGPQFIFQYYEEEERQRGNFPDRFSGHQFPNYSSELNVNALLLGDSALYLCASSLAMGGKTSYEQYFGPGTRLTVT.

The chain recombines TRBV29-1 with TRBJ2-1, with 7 nucleotides matching TRBD2. Germline V gene sequence: CDR1 SQVTM, CDR2 ANQGSEA. Unmatched junction bases numbered 16, after V lost 1 base and J lost 10 bases. The length of the CDR3 is 16 residues. Here the CDR3 reads CSVEASGAGPLSEQFF. CDR3 nucleotide sequence: TGCAGCGTTGAAGCAAGCGGAGCGGGGCCCCTCAGCGAGCAGTTCTTC.

The CDR3 reads CATGQSNQPQHF. The DNA for the CDR3 is TGTGCCACCGGACAAAGCAATCAGCCCCAGCATTTT. The chain joins TRBV10-3 to TRBJ1-5, with D tentatively TRBD1 (5 bases). V lost 10 bases and J 1 base, leaving 8 bases between the germline ends. Per the germline V gene, CDR1 is ENHRY and CDR2 is SYGVKD. This CDR3 comprises 12 residues.

This clone was picked up one time. The J gene is TRBJ1-5, the V gene TRBV2; 8 nucleotides agree with TRBD1. Losses at the gene ends were 7 bases for V and 7 bases for J; bases not matched to a gene: 9. The CDR3 sequence is 14 residues long. Germline V CDR1 and CDR2: SNHLY, FYNNEI. The CDR3 DNA reads as TGTGCCAGCACTCAAGGACAGGGCAGACAGCCCCAGCATTTT. It specifies CASTQGQGRQPQHF.

V usage is TRBV7-2 and J usage is TRBJ1-2; D call uncertain. V was shortened by 5 bases and J by 1 base, with 14 bases between the two germline ends. The CDR3 contains 15 residues. CDR1 and CDR2 from the germline V gene are SGHTA and FQGNSA. CDR3 DNA sequence: TGTGCCAGCAGCCCCCTTTATGGCAGTAACTATGGCTACACCTTC. Residues: CASSPLYGSNYGYTF.

The genes are TRBV6-5 and TRBJ2-1, with a tentative D call TRBD2 (6 bases). The CDR3 has 13 residues. Trimming cost V 0 bases and J 12 bases, with 12 bases left between them. Germline assignment: CDR1 MNHEY and CDR2 SVGAGI. CDR3 region: CASSYSTASAQFF. The CDR3 region has the DNA TGTGCCAGCAGTTACTCAACGGCTAGCGCGCAGTTCTTC.

The chain combines TRBV18 with TRBJ1-5; no firm D call. The CDR3 covers 14 residues. Germline V gene lookup returns CDR1 KGHSH and CDR2 LQKENI. V lost 2 bases, J lost 1 base, and 6 bases lay in between. The CDR3 sequence is CASSPGNSNQPQHF. Here the CDR3 DNA reads TGTGCCAGCTCACCAGGGAACAGCAATCAGCCCCAGCATTTT.

The V call is TRBV29-1, the J call TRBJ1-6; D is unresolved. This CDR3 is built from 12 residues. Trimming cost V 6 bases and J 14 bases, with 17 bases left between them. Looked up from germline, CDR1 is SQVTM and CDR2 is ANQGSEA. DNA for the CDR3: TGCAGCGTCAAAACGGGGTCGCGAACCCTCCACTTT. It yields the protein CSVKTGSRTLHF.

The count of this clone is one. The chain combines TRBV15 with TRBJ1-2; D uncertain. Germline assignment: CDR1 LNHNV and CDR2 YYDKDF (reference sequence). CDR3 size: 13 residues. Deletions cut 4 bases from V and 2 bases from J, with 8 bases between. This CDR3 reads CATSTTRNYGYTF. The CDR3 DNA reads TGTGCCACCAGCACCACGAGAAACTATGGCTACACCTTC.

Only one count was recorded for this clone. The J gene is TRBJ2-2, the V gene TRBV11-3; unclear D gene. This CDR3 comprises 16 residues. Germline V CDR1 and CDR2: SGHNT, YENEEA. Trimming shortened V by 2 bases and J by 1 base, and 11 bases separated the two germline ends. The CDR3 DNA is TGTGCCAGCAGCTTACGTCGGTCGGGGAACACCGGGGAGCTGTTTTTT. This translates into CASSLRRSGNTGELFF.

This rearrangement joins TRBV21-1 to TRBJ2-5; the table's TRBD2 call for D was not verified on the DNA. TRBV21-1 is a pseudogene locus. The CDR3 spans 17 residues. The CDR3 coding sequence is TGTGCCAGCAGCAAAAATCTCACTAGCGGGAGATGGGAGACCCAGTACTTC. It is translated as CASSKNLTSGRWETQYF.

The chain combines TRBV7-3 with TRBJ2-2; D could derive from TRBD1 or TRBD2 (7 bases each). The V end lost 8 bases, the J end lost 8 bases, and 18 bases lay between the germline ends. The length of the CDR3 is 14 residues. Looked up from germline, CDR1 is SGHTA and CDR2 is FQGTGA. For the CDR3, the DNA is TGTGCCAGCTCGCCCGACAGGGAGGGAGGGGAGCTGTTTTTT. It translates to CASSPDREGGELFF.

V and J are TRBV11-2 and TRBJ1-6; the D gene is possibly TRBD1 (5 bases). The germline V gene has CDR1 SGHAT and CDR2 FQNNGV. CDR3 length: 15 residues. V was trimmed by 7 bases and J by 8 bases, leaving 18 bases between them. Written as DNA, the CDR3 is TGTGCCAGCACCCCAAGGGGACTTGGCGATTCACCCCTCCACTTT. Protein: CASTPRGLGDSPLHF.

The chain recombines TRBV3-1 (or the pseudogene TRBV3-2) with TRBJ2-2; D not resolved. This CDR3 spans 16 amino acids. Trimming stripped 0 bases from V and 1 base from J, with 9 bases between. Per germline, CDR1 LGHDT and CDR2 YNNKEL (reference sequence). The CDR3 loop is CASSQDFGRNTGELFF. The CDR3 DNA is TGTGCCAGCAGCCAAGACTTCGGCCGGAACACCGGGGAGCTGTTTTTT.

The rearrangement joins TRBV7-9 to TRBJ1-1; D not resolved. Germline-derived CDR1 and CDR2 are SEHNR and FQNEAQ (reference sequence). This CDR3 has 14 amino acids. The V and J ends lost 1 base and 4 bases respectively, with 10 bases between them. CDR3 protein: CASSLEGTATEAFF. The CDR3 bases are TGTGCCAGCAGCTTAGAAGGTACAGCCACTGAAGCTTTCTTT.

The chain carries TRBV5-4 and TRBJ2-7, with D possibly matching TRBD1 (6 bases). V lost 4 bases to trimming and J lost 0 bases, with 11 bases between them. Germline-derived CDR1 and CDR2 are SGHNT and YYREEE (reference sequence). This CDR3 has 14 residues. In DNA form, the CDR3 reads TGTGCCAGCAGCCCGACAGGCCACTCCTACGAGCAGTACTTC. It translates to CASSPTGHSYEQYF.

This chain links TRBV5-1 with TRBJ1-6; D might be TRBD1 (6 bases). The CDR3 length is 16 residues. Trimming took off 4 bases at V and 5 bases at J, with 16 bases between the two ends. The V gene's germline CDR1 is SGHRS and CDR2 YFSETQ. In nucleotides, the CDR3 is TGCGCCAGCAGCAGGACCCTAGGACAGAATAATTCACCCCTCCACTTT. Translation gives CASSRTLGQNNSPLHF.

V gene TRBV19 combines with J gene TRBJ1-1; D gene unclear. The CDR3 runs to 13 residues. Between the trimmed V and J ends, which lost 6 bases and 3 bases, there was a span of 11 bases. Germline CDR1 and CDR2: LNHDA and SQIVND (reference sequence). The CDR3 DNA reads as TGTGCCAGTAGGGTCCTCCAAGACACTGAAGCTTTCTTT. It encodes CASRVLQDTEAFF.

The chain employs TRBV28 and TRBJ1-4, with TRBD1 identical over 7 bases. The CDR3 runs to 14 residues. Trimming cost V 7 bases and J 10 bases; bases outside gene matches: 12. Germline loops: CDR1 MDHEN, CDR2 SYDVKM. CDR3 nucleotides: TGTGCCAGCAATACAGGGGCAAATCTAGGAAAACTGTTTTTT. It encodes CASNTGANLGKLFF.

The chain joins TRBV4-1 to TRBJ2-1; D is tentatively TRBD1 or TRBD2 (5 bases each). The germline V gene encodes CDR1 MGHRA and CDR2 YSYEKL. V lost 0 bases and J lost 1, with 16 bases in between. CDR3 length: 18 amino acids. The CDR3 nucleotides are TGCGCCAGCAGCCAAGATCGGTTGGAGGCAGGGTCCTACAATGAGCAGTTCTTC. Translation: CASSQDRLEAGSYNEQFF.

J is TRBJ1-1 and V is TRBV6-5, with 9 bases lining up with TRBD1. The CDR3 runs to 14 residues. Germline assignment: CDR1 MNHEY and CDR2 SVGAGI. The ends lost 9 bases at V and 5 bases at J; junction bases unmatched: 10. CDR3 region: CASFPGQGRTEAFF. DNA for the CDR3: TGTGCCAGTTTTCCGGGACAGGGTAGAACTGAAGCTTTCTTT.

CDR3 region: CASSLRPPTSGSYNEQFF. The DNA for the CDR3 is TGTGCCAGCAGCTTACGCCCCCCCACTAGTGGTTCCTACAATGAGCAGTTCTTC. This rearrangement joins TRBV11-2 to TRBJ2-1, with D perhaps TRBD2 (5 bases). This CDR3 is 18 amino acids long. Trimming took off 2 bases at V and 1 base at J, with 18 bases between the two ends. Germline assignment: CDR1 SGHAT and CDR2 FQNNGV.

The V gene is TRBV20-1, the J gene TRBJ1-1; no clear D. The CDR3 is 13 residues long. Trimming removed 3 bases at V and 6 bases at J, with 14 bases between. Germline loops: CDR1 DFQATT, CDR2 SNEGSKA (reference sequence). This CDR3 is CSASFGRGAEAFF. CDR3 nucleotides: TGCAGTGCTAGTTTCGGGCGCGGGGCTGAAGCTTTCTTT.

The V and J genes are TRBV7-9 and TRBJ2-3; D is perhaps TRBD2 (7 bases). CDR1 and CDR2 from the germline V gene are SEHNR and FQNEAQ (reference sequence). This CDR3 has 12 amino acids. V lost 5 bases and J 13 bases, leaving 16 bases between the germline ends. The DNA of the CDR3 is TGTGCCAGCAGCATATGGCAGGGGAGGGAGTATTTT. Translated: CASSIWQGREYF.